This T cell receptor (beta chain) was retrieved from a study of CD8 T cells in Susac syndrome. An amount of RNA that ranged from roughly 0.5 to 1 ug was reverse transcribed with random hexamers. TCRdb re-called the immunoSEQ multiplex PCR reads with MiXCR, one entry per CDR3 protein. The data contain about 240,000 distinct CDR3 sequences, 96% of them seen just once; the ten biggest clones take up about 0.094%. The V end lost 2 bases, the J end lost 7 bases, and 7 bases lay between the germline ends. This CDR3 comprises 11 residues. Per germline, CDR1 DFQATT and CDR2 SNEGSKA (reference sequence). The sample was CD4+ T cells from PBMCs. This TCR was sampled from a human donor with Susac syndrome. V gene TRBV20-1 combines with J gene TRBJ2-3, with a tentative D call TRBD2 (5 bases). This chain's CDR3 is CSARIGNTQYF. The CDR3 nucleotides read TGCAGTGCTAGAATCGGGAATACGCAGTATTTT.